This T cell receptor beta chain was captured by sequencing in a study of identical twins. MiXCR was run by TCRdb on the 5' RACE reads, yielding one entry per CDR3 protein. The table includes about 890,000 distinct CDR3 sequences, around an eighth detected once. The CDR3 length is 14 residues. CDR1 and CDR2 (germline): ENHRY, SYGVKD. With 0 bases removed from V and 4 bases from J, the gap between germline ends came to 9 bases. This clonotype has only a few counts. Its antigen remains unidentified. Findings and limits, study-wide: A partial confounding effect on zero-insertion analyses could come from invariant MAIT and iNKT cells.

The same sample was also used in a study of yellow fever vaccine responses in identical twins.

The sequencing input was PBMCs. This clonotype was obtained from a woman in her late teens or twenties in good health. The chain uses TRBV10-3 and TRBJ2-5, with D uncertain. The DNA of the CDR3 is TGTGCCATCAGTGAGTCCTCCAGCCCAGAGACCCAGTACTTC. It is translated as CAISESSSPETQYF.